This T cell receptor (beta chain) was obtained from a study of CD8+ T cells in alopecia areata. Points from the study as a whole: Scalp samples also contribute reads from the resident alphabeta T cells found in normal skin. In blood and scalp, many expanded lesional clones persisted during tofacitinib.

Treatment reported: oral pan-JAK inhibitor, 5-10 mg twice daily. On this clone: The antigen is undetermined.

Isolated RNA was reverse transcribed into cDNA used as the sequencing template. Sequencing used immunoSEQ multiplex PCR; TCRdb keeps in-frame clones, though not all of them. Of 200,000 to 250,000 clones listed, under 40% are singletons. From germline, CDR1 is MNHEY and CDR2 SVGAGI. CDR3 size: 15 residues. V shed 6 bases, J shed 5 bases, and the junction held 11 bases outside the gene matches. Sequenced material: CD4+ T cells sorted from blood, taken at approximately week 34, from a patient treated with tofacitinib. V is TRBV6-5 and J is TRBJ2-7; 9 bases line up with TRBD2. The source is a human donor with alopecia areata. CDR3 region: CASRGPAGGPHEQYF. CDR3 DNA: TGTGCCAGCAGGGGGCCCGCGGGAGGGCCCCACGAGCAGTACTTC.